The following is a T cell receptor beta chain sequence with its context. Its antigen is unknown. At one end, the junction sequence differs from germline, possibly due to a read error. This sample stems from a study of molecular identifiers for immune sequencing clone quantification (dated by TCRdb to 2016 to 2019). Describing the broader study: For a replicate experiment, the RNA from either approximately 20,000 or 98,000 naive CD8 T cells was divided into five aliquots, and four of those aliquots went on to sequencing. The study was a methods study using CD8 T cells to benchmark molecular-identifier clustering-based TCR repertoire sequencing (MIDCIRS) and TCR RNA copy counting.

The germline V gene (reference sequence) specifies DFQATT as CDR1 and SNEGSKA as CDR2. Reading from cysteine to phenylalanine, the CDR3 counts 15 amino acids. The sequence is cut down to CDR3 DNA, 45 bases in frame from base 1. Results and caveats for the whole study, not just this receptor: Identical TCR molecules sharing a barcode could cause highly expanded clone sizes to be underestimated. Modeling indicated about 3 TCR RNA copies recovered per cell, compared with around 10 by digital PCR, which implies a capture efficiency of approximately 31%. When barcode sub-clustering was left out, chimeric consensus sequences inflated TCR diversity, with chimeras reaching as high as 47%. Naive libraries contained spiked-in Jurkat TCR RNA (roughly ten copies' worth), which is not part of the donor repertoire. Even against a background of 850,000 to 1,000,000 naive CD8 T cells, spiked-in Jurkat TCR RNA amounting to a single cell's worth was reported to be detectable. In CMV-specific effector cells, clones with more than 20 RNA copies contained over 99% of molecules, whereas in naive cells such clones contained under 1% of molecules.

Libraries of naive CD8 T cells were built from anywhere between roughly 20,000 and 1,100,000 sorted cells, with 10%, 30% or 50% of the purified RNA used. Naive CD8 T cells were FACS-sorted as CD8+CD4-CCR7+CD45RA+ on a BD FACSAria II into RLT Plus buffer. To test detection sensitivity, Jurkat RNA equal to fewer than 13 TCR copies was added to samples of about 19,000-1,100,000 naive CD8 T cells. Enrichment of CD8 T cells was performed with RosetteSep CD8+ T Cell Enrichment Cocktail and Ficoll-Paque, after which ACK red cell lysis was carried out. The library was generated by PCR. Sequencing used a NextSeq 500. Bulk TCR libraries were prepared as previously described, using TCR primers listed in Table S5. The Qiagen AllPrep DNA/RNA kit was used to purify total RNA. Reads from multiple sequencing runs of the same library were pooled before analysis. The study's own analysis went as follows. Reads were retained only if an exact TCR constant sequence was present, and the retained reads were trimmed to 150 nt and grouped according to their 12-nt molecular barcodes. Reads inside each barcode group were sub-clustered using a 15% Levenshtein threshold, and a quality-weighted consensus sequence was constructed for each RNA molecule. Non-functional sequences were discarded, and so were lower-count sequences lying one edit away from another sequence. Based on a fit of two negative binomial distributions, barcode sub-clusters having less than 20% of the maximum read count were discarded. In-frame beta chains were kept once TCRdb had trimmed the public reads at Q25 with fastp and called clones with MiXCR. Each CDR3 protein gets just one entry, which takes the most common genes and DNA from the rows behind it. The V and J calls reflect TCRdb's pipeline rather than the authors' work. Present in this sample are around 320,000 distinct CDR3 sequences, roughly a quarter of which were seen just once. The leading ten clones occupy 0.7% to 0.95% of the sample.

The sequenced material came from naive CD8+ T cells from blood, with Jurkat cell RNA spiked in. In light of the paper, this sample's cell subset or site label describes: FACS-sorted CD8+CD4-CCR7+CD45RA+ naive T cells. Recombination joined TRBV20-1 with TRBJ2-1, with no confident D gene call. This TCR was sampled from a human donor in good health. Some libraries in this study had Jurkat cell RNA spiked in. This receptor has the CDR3 CSVRVRITSYNEQFF. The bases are TGCAGTGTTAGAGTCAGGATAACATCCTACAATGAGCAGTTCTTC.